This T cell receptor (beta chain) was profiled in a study of cytomegalovirus exposure and HLA in healthy donors. Study-wide points: At a 0.05 false discovery rate, a later analysis found some 18,000 TCR beta sequences to be associated with HLA alleles. Cytomegalovirus association was listed for 150 or so TCR beta chains. Trimming of TCR beta V- and J-genes showed a link, identified in a later analysis, to a missense DCLRE1C variant.

This clone was observed a single time. Its antigen is unidentified. Samples came from healthy bone marrow donors. CDR1 is MNHEY and CDR2 is SVGAGI in the germline V gene. Trimming shortened V by 2 bases and J by 5 bases, and 10 bases separated the two germline ends. The CDR3 extends over 14 amino acids. Both 60 Vbeta primers and 13 Jbeta primers went into the PCR. Assay used: immunoSEQ multiplex PCR; TCRdb lists only in-frame clones, some missing. The table lists under 200,000 clones, over 65% of them singletons. This sequence originates from a man aged 55 to 70 in good health and CMV-seronegative. The chain joins TRBV6-5 to TRBJ2-1; D unclear. The sample consisted of PBMCs. Written as DNA, the CDR3 is TGTGCCAGCAGTTACCTTGACTCTCACAATGAGCAGTTCTTC. Translating it yields CASSYLDSHNEQFF.